Listed here are 3 T cell receptor beta chains from one sample, sequenced in a study of tumor-infiltrating lymphocytes in primary liver carcinoma. The input was 400 to 500 ng total RNA; TCR beta cDNA was made from it with a constant-region primer. Generation of the TCR beta libraries relied on three nested multiplex PCR rounds using slightly modified ARM-PCR. Each of the first two PCR rounds ran approximately 9 cycles with TRBV1-TRBV30 forward and C-beta reverse primers. From the multiplex PCR reads, TCRdb called clonotypes with MiXCR, one entry per CDR3 protein. Here the sample spans around 100,000 distinct CDR3 sequences, around 63% being singletons. Both RNA and DNA were isolated together from roughly 20-30 mg of bulk tissue that had not been sorted. Sequences were obtained from liver tumor tissue from sampling region 5. Subset meaning: tumor region T5, tumor centre. Receptors originate from an older woman with primary liver carcinoma and hepatitis B virus infection.

Concerning this clonotype: The conserved final phenylalanine or tryptophan is absent from the CDR3, which likely points to a read error. The chain employs TRBV6-6 and TRBJ2-7, with D perhaps TRBD1 or TRBD2 (5 bases each). This CDR3 region has 14 residues. The germline CDR1 and CDR2 sequences are MNHNY and SVGAGI (reference sequence). CDR3 nucleotide sequence: TGTACCAGCAGGAGACGGGACGGGGCCTACGAGCAGTACTTA. Its protein product is CTSRRRDGAYEQYL.

On this clonotype itself: Here the CDR3 omits its conserved ending phenylalanine or tryptophan, so a read error is the likely source. No DNA is shown, since the ends of the CDR3 on it are uncertain; the CDR3 is the one TCRdb lists. This chain links TRBV11-3 with TRBJ2-1; whether TRBD1, the table's D call, matches the DNA was not checked. The CDR3 spans 16 amino acids, including both terminal residues. Germline V gives CDR1 SGHNT, CDR2 YENEEA. The CDR3 protein is CASSPTGTTLNNEQLL.

As for this clonotype: At one of its ends the junction is not consistent with the germline gene, which may arise from a read error. V usage is TRBV6-6 and J usage is TRBJ1-5; D is perhaps TRBD1 (5 bases). The CDR3 extends over 18 amino acids. The germline gives CDR1 MNHNY, CDR2 SVGAGI (reference sequence). CDR3 in DNA: TGTACCAGCAGTTACGGCGGACATGTACGGGGAAGCAATCAGCCCCAGCATTTT. It translates to CTSSYGGHVRGSNQPQHF.